The TCR beta chain under discussion was sequenced for a study of blood T cell repertoires in COVID-19. Study background: Acute and convalescent COVID-19 samples came from the United States, Italy and Spain.

V shed 3 bases and J 5 bases; nucleotides not matched to a gene: 8. The CDR3 is 15 residues long. Per the germline V gene, CDR1 is SGHRS and CDR2 is YFSETQ. This clone was seen repeatedly, ten times or more. Produced via immunoSEQ multiplex PCR; TCRdb's table is partial and in-frame only. The data hold 100,000 to 150,000 clones, with approximately 83% observed a single time. The sequenced material came from peripheral blood. The receptor's source is a man aged 55 to 69 with acute or convalescent COVID-19. The V call is TRBV5-1, the J call TRBJ2-5; 9 bases are a match to TRBD1. CDR3: CASSSWTGVGETQYF. Here the CDR3 DNA reads TGCGCCAGCAGCTCATGGACAGGGGTAGGGGAGACCCAGTACTTC. The whole variable domain, filled in from reference TRBV5-1 and TRBJ2-5, reads KAGVTQTPRYLIKTRGQQVTLSCSPISGHRSVSWYQQTPGQGLQFLFEYFSETQRNKGNFPGRFSGRQFSNSRSEMNVSTLELGDSALYLCASSSWTGVGETQYFGPGTRLLVL.